This TCR beta chain was documented in a study of blood T cell repertoires in COVID-19. Study-wide background: Material from acute and convalescent COVID-19 was sourced from the United States, Italy and Spain. Sources were T cells, B-cell-depleted T cells, or PBMCs; the material itself was cDNA or gDNA.

Germline values: CDR1 LNHDA, CDR2 SQIVND (reference sequence). CDR3 length: 13 residues. V lost 5 bases to trimming and J lost 14 bases; unmatched junction nucleotides: 9. In the source study's methods: By means of reference gene primer amplification, nucleated cell counts were estimated. Some clones are missing from TCRdb's copy, which holds only in-frame ones; the method was immunoSEQ multiplex PCR. V and J calls and clone size come straight from that table; D and trimming were deduced from the DNA. The sample includes more than 120,000 clones, roughly 81% of them seen just once. This clonotype originated in a human donor with acute or convalescent COVID-19. The donor label of this sample is uncertain. The chain carries TRBV19 and TRBJ1-6; 7 nucleotides match TRBD1. Material for sequencing was peripheral blood. CDR3 DNA sequence: TGTGCCAGTAGTCCTCAGGGGGGATGGACCCTCCACTTT. It codes for CASSPQGGWTLHF.